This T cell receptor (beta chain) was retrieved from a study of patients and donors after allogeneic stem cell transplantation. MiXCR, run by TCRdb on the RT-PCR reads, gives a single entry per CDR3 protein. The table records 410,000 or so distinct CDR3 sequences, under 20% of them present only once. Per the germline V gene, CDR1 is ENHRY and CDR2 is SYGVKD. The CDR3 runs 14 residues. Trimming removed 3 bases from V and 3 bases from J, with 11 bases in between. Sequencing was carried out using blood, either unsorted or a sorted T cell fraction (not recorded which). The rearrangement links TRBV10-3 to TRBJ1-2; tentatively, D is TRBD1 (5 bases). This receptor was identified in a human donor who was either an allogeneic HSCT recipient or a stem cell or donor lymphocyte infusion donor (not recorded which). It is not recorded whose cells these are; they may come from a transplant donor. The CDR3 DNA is TGTGCCATCAGTGAAGGGGTTTGGGACTATGGCTACACCTTC. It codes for CAISEGVWDYGYTF.